A selection of T cell receptor beta chains follows, all from one sample in a study of T-cell reconstitution after alpha-beta-depleted transplantation in children. One entry per CDR3 protein results from TCRdb running MiXCR on the PCR reads. The profile shows about 98,000 distinct CDR3 sequences, roughly 7.2% of them singletons. The source material was PBMCs, sampled before TCRalphabeta/CD19-depleted stem cell transplant. Receptors originate from a boy aged 2 to 10 with acute lymphoblastic leukemia, due to receive a stem cell transplant. The CDR3 runs from the conserved cysteine through the conserved F or W. The D gene is left open where the match is weak. Rows give clone size only sometimes, using once, few, many, or a class for an expanded clone.

v_call,j_call,clone_size,d_call,cdr3_nt,cdr3_aa
TRBV29-1,TRBJ1-2,few,-,TGCAGCGTTGAAGATCCAAGGGGCAGGGGCTATGGCTACACCTTC,CSVEDPRGRGYGYTF
TRBV27,TRBJ2-6,many,-,TGTGCCAGCAGGGGGCTCGGGGCCAACGTCCTGACTTTC,CASRGLGANVLTF
TRBV7-9,TRBJ1-1,many,-,TGTGCCAGCAGGTACGACAGGACTATGAACACTGAAGCTTTCTTT,CASRYDRTMNTEAFF
TRBV5-6,TRBJ1-1,many,-,TGTGCCAGCAGCTTGAAGATCGGGGTTGGAGAAGCTTTCTTT,CASSLKIGVGEAFF
TRBV10-3,TRBJ1-2,-,-,TGTGCCATCAGTGAGTCGCCGGATCTTGGCTACACCTTC,CAISESPDLGYTF
TRBV28,TRBJ2-4,-,-,TGTGCCATGAGCCACGGGCTCCCCCGAGGAAACATTCAGTACTTC,CAMSHGLPRGNIQYF
TRBV28,TRBJ1-2,few,-,TGTGCCACCGACAGCCCTAACTATGGCTACACCTTC,CATDSPNYGYTF
TRBV5-5,TRBJ2-2,many,-,TGTGCCAGCAGCTTGAGTGGAGGGGAGCTGTTTTTT,CASSLSGGELFF
TRBV5-1,TRBJ1-2,many,-,TGCGCCAGCAGCTCGCGAGGGGTAAACTATGGCTACACCTTC,CASSSRGVNYGYTF
TRBV27,TRBJ1-2,-,-,TGTGCCAGCAGTTTAGCTGGGGGGGGGGATGGCTACACCTTC,CASSLAGGGDGYTF
TRBV4-2,TRBJ1-3,many,-,TGTGCCAGCAGCACCCCCCGGGGCAGGGACATACGAAACACCATATATTTT,CASSTPRGRDIRNTIYF
TRBV7-6,TRBJ1-1,medium-sized,TRBD1,TGTGCCAGCACCCAAAACCAGGGGGAGAACACTGAAGCTTTCTTT,CASTQNQGENTEAFF
TRBV12-3/TRBV12-4,TRBJ2-3,few,-,TGTGCCAGCAAAAAATCAGGCACAGATACGCAGTATTTT,CASKKSGTDTQYF
TRBV20-1,TRBJ1-6,many,-,TGCAGTGCTAGAGTGGGGGAGTATAATTCACCCCTCCACTTT,CSARVGEYNSPLHF
TRBV7-8,TRBJ1-5,many,-,TGTGCCAGCAGCTTTGGATCGACAGGAGGGAGAAATCAGCCCCAGCATTTT,CASSFGSTGGRNQPQHF
TRBV12-3/TRBV12-4,TRBJ2-3,many,-,TGTGCCAGCAGTTTGGGACGGGGCACAGATACGCAGTATTTT,CASSLGRGTDTQYF
TRBV15,TRBJ2-4,few,-,TGTGCCACCAGCAGAGATCTGGGCAGTCTCAAAAACATTCAGTACTTC,CATSRDLGSLKNIQYF
TRBV7-9,TRBJ2-1,many,-,TGTGCCAGCATGGCACAGGGCAATGAGCAGTTCTTC,CASMAQGNEQFF
TRBV4-1,TRBJ2-7,-,-,TGCGCCAGCAGCCAAGGGCCAACTTCCGAGCAGTACTTC,CASSQGPTSEQYF
TRBV20-1,TRBJ2-7,many,-,TGCAGTGCTAGGGGGGGGGCGTCCTACGAGCAGTACTTC,CSARGGASYEQYF
TRBV7-2,TRBJ1-3,many,TRBD1,TGTGCCAGCAGCCCGGGGACAGGGAGGACTGGAAACACCATATATTTT,CASSPGTGRTGNTIYF
TRBV6-4,TRBJ2-3,few,TRBD2,TGTGCCAGCAGCGACGGGATGGGGCGGGGGAGCACAGATACGCAGTATTTT,CASSDGMGRGSTDTQYF
TRBV5-1,TRBJ1-1,once,-,TGCGCCAGCAGCTTGGACGGGGTGAACTCTGAAGCTTTCTTT,CASSLDGVNSEAFF
TRBV9,TRBJ2-7,few,TRBD2,TGTGCCAGCAGCGTCGGGGGGTTCTCCTCCTACGAGCAGTACTTC,CASSVGGFSSYEQYF
TRBV5-6,TRBJ2-7,few,-,TGTGCCAGCAGCGGTTCAGGATCCTACGAGCAGTACTTC,CASSGSGSYEQYF
TRBV5-1,TRBJ1-1,-,TRBD1,TGCGCCAGCAGTCACCCGGGACAGGGGGCGAGTACTGAAGCTTTCTTT,CASSHPGQGASTEAFF
TRBV20-1,TRBJ1-5,-,-,TGCAGTGCAAGGAACAGGGATCATCAGCCCCAGCATTTT,CSARNRDHQPQHF
TRBV20-1,TRBJ2-2,-,TRBD1,TGCAGTGCCGACAGGGGTGGAGGTACCGGGGAGCTGTTTTTT,CSADRGGGTGELFF
TRBV6-1,TRBJ2-2,few,-,TGTGCCAGCAGTCTTAGCCTCACCGGGGAGCTGTTTTTT,CASSLSLTGELFF
TRBV3-1,TRBJ1-3,-,TRBD1,TGTACCTTCAGTTTCCGGCAGGGGGCCCTCCCCTCTGGAAACACCATATATTTT,CTFSFRQGALPSGNTIYF
TRBV7-6,TRBJ2-2,-,TRBD2,TGTGCCAGCAGCCCGCAAGGGGGAGCGGGGGCAGCCGGGGAGCTGTTTTTT,CASSPQGGAGAAGELFF
TRBV11-1,TRBJ2-1,many,TRBD1,TGTGCCAGCAGCTTAGTGGGACAGGGCGCCTACAATGAGCAGTTCTTC,CASSLVGQGAYNEQFF
TRBV7-8,TRBJ1-1,few,TRBD1,TGTGCCAGCAGCTTAGCCTTTTCACAGGGGAGGGCTTTCTTT,CASSLAFSQGRAFF
TRBV3-1,TRBJ2-1,few,TRBD1,TGTGCCAGCACCCCACAGGGGATTTTGAAAAATGAGCAGTTCTTC,CASTPQGILKNEQFF
TRBV29-1,TRBJ2-5,many,-,TGCAGCGTTGGTCCAGGGGAGACCCAGTACTTC,CSVGPGETQYF
TRBV12-3/TRBV12-4,TRBJ1-6,few,-,TGTGCCAGCAGTCGGGCCCCCGCAGTCGCCCTCCACTTT,CASSRAPAVALHF
TRBV11-2,TRBJ1-1,-,-,TGTGCCAGCAGCACAGGGAGCCCGAACACTGAAGCTTTCTTT,CASSTGSPNTEAFF
TRBV14,TRBJ1-2,few,-,TGTGCCAGCAGCCAAGATCCCCAGGGGCCGGTTCGTGGCTACACCTTC,CASSQDPQGPVRGYTF
TRBV12-3/TRBV12-4,TRBJ2-2,-,-,TGTGCCAGCACGACGGGACTTGATAGGGGCGCCGGGGAGCTGTTTTTT,CASTTGLDRGAGELFF
TRBV5-1,TRBJ2-7,many,TRBD1,TGCGCCAGCAGCTTACCGGGACAGGGGAGCGAGCAGTACTTC,CASSLPGQGSEQYF
TRBV5-1,TRBJ1-2,few,-,TGCGCCAGCAGCCAGGGTAGGGGGTATGGCTACACCTTC,CASSQGRGYGYTF
TRBV20-1,TRBJ1-1,few,-,TGCAGTGCCCTGGGACAAGTATCCACTGAAGCTTTCTTT,CSALGQVSTEAFF
TRBV20-1,TRBJ2-7,few,-,TGCAGTGCTCTAAGGGATTACGGCGGATCCTACGAGCAGTACTTC,CSALRDYGGSYEQYF
TRBV14,TRBJ1-2,few,-,TGTGCCAGCAGCCCGGTAGGAAGGACGCATGGCTACACCTTC,CASSPVGRTHGYTF
TRBV29-1,TRBJ2-7,many,-,TGCAGCGCCCAAACCATTATGAACGAGCAGTACTTC,CSAQTIMNEQYF
TRBV28,TRBJ1-5,medium-sized,-,TGTGCCAGCAGTTCCTTAGATGCGCGGTGGCCCCAGCATTTT,CASSSLDARWPQHF
TRBV9,TRBJ1-5,-,TRBD1,TGTGCCAGCAGCGTAGGAGGGGGCCGCAATCAGCCCCAGCATTTT,CASSVGGGRNQPQHF
TRBV5-5,TRBJ1-1,many,TRBD1,TGTGCCAGCAGCCTACCCGGGACAGGGGGAAGGACTGAAGCTTTCTTT,CASSLPGTGGRTEAFF
TRBV5-1,TRBJ1-1,-,-,TGCGCCAGCAGCTTGGAGTTGGTTGGGATTAGGCACACTGAAGCTTTCTTT,CASSLELVGIRHTEAFF
TRBV6-4,TRBJ2-1,-,-,TGTGCCAGCAGTGTTAGTGGGGACTACAATGAGCAGTTCTTC,CASSVSGDYNEQFF
TRBV25-1,TRBJ2-7,once,-,TGTGCCAGCAGTGATGGAGGCCGGGACACAAACCTCTCCTACGAGCAGTACTTC,CASSDGGRDTNLSYEQYF